The rows below give T cell receptor beta chains drawn from one sample of a study of CD8+CD57+ T cells in acquired aplastic anemia. TCRdb ran MiXCR on the reads and lists one entry per CDR3 protein. The sample consists of fewer than 250,000 distinct CDR3 sequences, roughly 56% of them appearing once. Material for sequencing was sorted CD4+, CD8+, or CD8+CD57+ T cells (not recorded which) from PBMCs. Source of these receptors: a human donor in good health, serving as a control. The conserved cysteine and the conserved F or W are not part of the CDR3 here. Each record gives: J gene, V gene, CDR3 protein.

TRBJ2-7 | TRBV12-3/TRBV12-4 | ASSKRSGTSVSYEQY
TRBJ1-1 | TRBV15 | ATSRDRTNTEAF
TRBJ2-7 | TRBV5-4 | ASSLDRHNPSYEQY
TRBJ2-2 | TRBV6-6 | ASTPGTANTGELF
TRBJ2-2 | TRBV5-1 | ASSFGTSAGELF
TRBJ1-2 | TRBV7-2 | ASSLGTGLPFYGYT
TRBJ1-3 | TRBV7-2 | ASSHGGGRPGNTIY
TRBJ1-5 | TRBV9 | ASSGPGTGVDEH
TRBJ1-2 | TRBV12-3/TRBV12-4 | ASSTSPGWGADYGYT
TRBJ1-1 | TRBV7-2 | ASGAPNPTEAF
TRBJ1-5 | TRBV7-6 | ASSLGRVQETQH
TRBJ1-6 | TRBV19 | ASSIWDRPLSPLH
TRBJ2-2 | TRBV18 | ASSPRASAGELF
TRBJ2-1 | TRBV10-3 | AISDRDPTNNEQF
TRBJ2-5 | TRBV9 | ASSRIIQETQY
TRBJ1-5 | TRBV6-2/TRBV6-3 | ASSYPDCQPQH
TRBJ1-3 | TRBV7-2 | ASSNLYGGGNTIY